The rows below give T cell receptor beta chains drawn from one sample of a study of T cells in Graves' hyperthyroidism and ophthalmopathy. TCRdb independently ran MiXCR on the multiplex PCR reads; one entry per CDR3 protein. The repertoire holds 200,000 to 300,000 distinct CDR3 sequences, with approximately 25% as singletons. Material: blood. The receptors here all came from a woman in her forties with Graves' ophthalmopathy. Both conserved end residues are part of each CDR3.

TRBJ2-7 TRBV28 CASSNPGQGWYEQYF
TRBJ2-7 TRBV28 CASSFRKDRPSYEQYF
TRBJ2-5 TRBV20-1 CSIWDRQETQYF
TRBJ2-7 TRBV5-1 CASSSQGRALYEQYF
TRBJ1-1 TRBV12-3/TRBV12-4 CASTLTGTNTEAFF
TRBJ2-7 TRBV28 CASEGPGQSSYEQYF
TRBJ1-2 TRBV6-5 CASSSLEGYTF
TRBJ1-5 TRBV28 CASTGAYHQPQHF
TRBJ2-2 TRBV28 CASTLDRGSGELFF
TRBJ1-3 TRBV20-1 CSASEDSYSGNTIYF
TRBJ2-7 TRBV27 CASSSLGGKDYEQYF
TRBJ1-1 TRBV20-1 CSANPGQGAIWNTEAFF
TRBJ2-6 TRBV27 CASSFFESSGANVLTF
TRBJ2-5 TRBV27 CASSITGEGEETQYF
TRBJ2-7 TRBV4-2 CASSHRLAGDNEQYF